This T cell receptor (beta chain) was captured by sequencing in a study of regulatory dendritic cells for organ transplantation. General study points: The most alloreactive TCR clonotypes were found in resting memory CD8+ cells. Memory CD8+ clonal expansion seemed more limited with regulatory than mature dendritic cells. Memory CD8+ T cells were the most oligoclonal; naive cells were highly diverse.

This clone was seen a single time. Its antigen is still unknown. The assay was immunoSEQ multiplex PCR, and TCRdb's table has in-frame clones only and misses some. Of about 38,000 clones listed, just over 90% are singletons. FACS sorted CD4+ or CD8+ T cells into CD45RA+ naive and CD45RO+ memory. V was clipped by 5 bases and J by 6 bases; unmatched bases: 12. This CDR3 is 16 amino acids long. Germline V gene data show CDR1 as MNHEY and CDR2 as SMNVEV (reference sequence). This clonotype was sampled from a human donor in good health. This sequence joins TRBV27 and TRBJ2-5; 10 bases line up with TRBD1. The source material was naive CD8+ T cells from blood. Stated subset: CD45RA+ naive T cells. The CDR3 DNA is TGTGCCAGCAGTCCCCGGGACAGGGGACGGGTGAAGACCCAGTACTTC. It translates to CASSPRDRGRVKTQYF.